The clone carrying this TCR beta chain was observed once. Germline V gene lookup returns CDR1 SNHLY and CDR2 FYNNEI. CDR3 length equals 19 residues. Germline trimming cut 2 bases from V and 5 bases from J; bases unmatched to any gene: 18. This specimen belongs to a study of blood T cell repertoires in COVID-19. Study-wide context: Samples of COVID-19 (acute and convalescent) were obtained from the United States, Italy and Spain. PBMCs, B-cell-depleted T cells, or T cells provided the cDNA or gDNA that made up the material.

Repertoires were generated with immunoSEQ multiplex PCR, while TCRdb's copy carries only in-frame clones and drops some. The sample shows 150,000 to 200,000 clones, less than 90% of them seen only once. The specimen sequenced was peripheral blood. This sequence originates from a woman in her sixties with COVID-19, enrolled during active disease. V is TRBV2 and J is TRBJ2-5; TRBD2 matches 9 bases. The CDR3 region is CASSERPTRVAGEGETQYF. The CDR3 DNA reads TGTGCCAGCAGTGAACGCCCAACTAGGGTAGCGGGAGAGGGGGAGACCCAGTACTTC. The whole variable domain, remainder taken from reference TRBV2 and TRBJ2-5, is EPEVTQTPSHQVTQMGQEVILRCVPISNHLYFYWYRQILGQKVEFLVSFYNNEISEKSEIFDDQFSVERPDGSNFTLKIRSTKLEDSAMYFCASSERPTRVAGEGETQYFGPGTRLLVL.